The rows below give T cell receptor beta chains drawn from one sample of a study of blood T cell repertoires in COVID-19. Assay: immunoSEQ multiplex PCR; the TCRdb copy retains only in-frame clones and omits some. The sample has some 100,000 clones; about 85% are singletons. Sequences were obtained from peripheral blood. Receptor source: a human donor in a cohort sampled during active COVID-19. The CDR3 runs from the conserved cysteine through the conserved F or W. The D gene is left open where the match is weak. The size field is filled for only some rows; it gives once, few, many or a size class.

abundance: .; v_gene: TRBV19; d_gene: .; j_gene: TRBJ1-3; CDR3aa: CASSTNSGNTIYF; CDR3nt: TGTGCCAGTAGTACTAACTCTGGAAACACCATATATTTT
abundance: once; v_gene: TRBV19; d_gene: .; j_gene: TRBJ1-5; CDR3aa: CASSIASRGNQPQHF; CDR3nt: TGTGCCAGTAGTATAGCGAGTAGGGGGAATCAGCCCCAGCATTTT
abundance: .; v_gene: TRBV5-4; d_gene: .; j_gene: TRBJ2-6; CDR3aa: CASSLRLAAGANVLTF; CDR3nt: TGTGCCAGCAGCTTGCGATTAGCGGCCGGGGCCAACGTCCTGACTTTC
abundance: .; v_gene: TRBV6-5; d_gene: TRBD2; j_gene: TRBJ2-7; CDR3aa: CASSPAGTYEQYF; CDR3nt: TGTGCCAGCAGTCCAGCGGGGACCTACGAGCAGTACTTC
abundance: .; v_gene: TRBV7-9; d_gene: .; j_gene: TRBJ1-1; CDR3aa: CASSSARGGEAFF; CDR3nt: TGTGCCAGCAGCTCCGCTCGAGGCGGTGAGGCTTTCTTT
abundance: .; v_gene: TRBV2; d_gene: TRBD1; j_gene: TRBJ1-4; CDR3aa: CASSEFGTGLKLFF; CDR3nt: TGTGCCAGCAGTGAATTTGGGACAGGGTTGAAACTGTTTTTT
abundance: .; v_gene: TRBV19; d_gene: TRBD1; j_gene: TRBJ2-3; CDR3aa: CASSDRANSNTQYF; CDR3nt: TGTGCCAGTTCTGACAGGGCCAATTCAAATACGCAGTATTTT
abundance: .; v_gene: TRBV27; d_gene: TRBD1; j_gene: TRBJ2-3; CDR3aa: CASSYRDRADTQYF; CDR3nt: TGTGCCAGCAGTTATCGCGACAGGGCAGATACGCAGTATTTT
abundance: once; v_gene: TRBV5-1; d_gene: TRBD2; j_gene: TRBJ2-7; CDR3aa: CASSSSGRVSYEQYF; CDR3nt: TGCGCCAGCAGCTCTAGCGGGAGGGTCTCCTACGAGCAGTACTTC
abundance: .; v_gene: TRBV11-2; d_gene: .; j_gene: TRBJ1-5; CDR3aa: CASSLRSGGPQHF; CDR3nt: TGTGCCAGCAGCTTACGGTCGGGTGGGCCCCAGCATTTT